These 7 T cell receptor beta chains originate from one sample sequenced in a study of vaccination and CD4 T cells after COVID-19. Antigen specificity for these receptors is unknown. The Oncomine TCR Beta short-read assay was what sequenced the DNA obtained from cultured CD4+ T cells. One entry per CDR3 protein results from TCRdb running MiXCR on the PCR reads. The sample yields roughly 6,600 distinct CDR3 sequences, under 45% seen once. Treatment in this sample: 10-day PBMC culture with coronavirus spike peptide pools or control peptides (ViraFEST assay). The unexposed donor's CD4+ T cells were collected before the COVID-19 pandemic (2011-2018). The sequencing sample was made of CD4+ T cells from blood, cultured in vitro. All receptors come from a human donor in good health.

There are a few counts of this clonotype. The V call is TRBV7-6, the J call TRBJ2-3; D possibly corresponds to TRBD1 (6 bases). Trimming pared 5 bases from V and 5 bases from J, leaving 8 bases between. The CDR3 extends over 12 amino acids. The germline gives CDR1 SGHVS, CDR2 FNYEAQ. CDR3 in amino acids: CASSLQGDTQYF. The CDR3 DNA sequence: TGTGCCAGCAGCCTACAGGGAGATACGCAGTATTTT.

This clonotype was seen a handful of times. The rearrangement joins TRBV5-1 to TRBJ1-1; perhaps TRBD1 as D (6 bases). The CDR3 runs 13 residues. Germline loops: CDR1 SGHRS, CDR2 YFSETQ. V was clipped by 6 bases and J by 0 bases, with 9 bases between them. CDR3 in DNA: TGCGCCAGCACGGGGGACATGAACACTGAAGCTTTCTTT. This gives the protein CASTGDMNTEAFF. The entire variable domain, with the rest obtained from reference TRBV5-1 and TRBJ1-1, is as follows: KAGVTQTPRYLIKTRGQQVTLSCSPISGHRSVSWYQQTPGQGLQFLFEYFSETQRNKGNFPGRFSGRQFSNSRSEMNVSTLELGDSALYLCASTGDMNTEAFFGQGTRLTVV.

Only a few counts were recorded for this clonotype. Relative to the germline gene, one junction end is altered; a read error may explain this. This chain links TRBV5-1 with TRBJ1-6; D is perhaps TRBD1 (6 bases). CDR1 SGHRS and CDR2 YFSETQ come from the germline V gene. The CDR3 covers 13 residues. Written as DNA, the CDR3 is TGTGCCAGCAGCGGGACACAGAATTCACCCCTCCACTTT. Translating gives CASSGTQNSPLHF.

The chain couples TRBV5-5 to TRBJ2-2; tentative D call: TRBD2 (6 bases). The CDR3 length is 15 residues. V lost 0 bases, J lost 6 bases, and 12 bases lay in between. CDR1 is SGHKS and CDR2 is YYEKEE in the germline V gene (reference sequence). Here the CDR3 DNA reads TGTGCCAGCAGCTTGGACTCCCGGGGGTCCGGGGAGCTGTTTTTT. Translating gives CASSLDSRGSGELFF.

V is TRBV19 and J is TRBJ2-7, with 8 bases fitting TRBD1. CDR1 and CDR2 from the germline V gene are LNHDA and SQIVND (reference sequence). Trimming cost V 4 bases and J 3 bases; bases outside gene matches: 8. This CDR3 has 15 amino acids. CDR3 loop: CASSTGQGRFYEQYF. DNA for the CDR3: TGTGCCAGTAGTACAGGACAGGGAAGGTTCTACGAGCAGTACTTC. Full variable domain (missing parts from reference TRBV19 and TRBJ2-7): DGGITQSPKYLFRKEGQNVTLSCEQNLNHDAMYWYRQDPGQGLRLIYYSQIVNDFQKGDIAEGYSVSREKKESFPLTVTSAQKNPTAFYLCASSTGQGRFYEQYFGPGTRLTVT.

This rearrangement joins TRBV7-3 to TRBJ2-7, with a possible D match to TRBD2 (5 bases). CDR3 size: 14 residues. The germline gives CDR1 SGHTA, CDR2 FQGTGA. Between the trimmed V and J ends, which lost 1 base and 3 bases, there was a span of 10 bases. The CDR3 DNA is TGTGCCAGCAGCTTAAGACAAGGAGGCTACGAGCAGTACTTC. Encoded protein: CASSLRQGGYEQYF.

Of note for this clonotype: This may be a read error: a much more frequent sequence differs by one nucleotide. V gene TRBV10-3 combines with J gene TRBJ2-3; no definite D call. The CDR3 has 14 amino acids. The V gene lost 11 bases and the J gene lost 2 bases, with 17 bases spanning the gap. Germline V gene data show CDR1 as ENHRY and CDR2 as SYGVKD. The CDR3 nucleotides are TGTGCCGTCTGGAACAGCCAAAACACAGATACGCAGTATTTT. It is translated as CAVWNSQNTDTQYF.